Listed here are 21 T cell receptor beta chains from one sample, sequenced in a study of blood T cell repertoires in COVID-19. TCRdb keeps only in-frame clones here, not all; method: immunoSEQ multiplex PCR. The repertoire consists of around 240,000 clones, with roughly 86% occurring once and the leading ten covering about 3%. Sequencing was done on a sample of peripheral blood. These receptors were taken from a woman aged 30 to 39 who had recovered from COVID-19.

J is TRBJ2-7 and V is TRBV30, with D perhaps matching TRBD1 (5 bases). CDR1 is GTSNPN and CDR2 is SVGIG in the germline V gene (reference sequence). The CDR3 sequence is 13 residues long. Trimming cost V 4 bases and J 3 bases, with 13 bases left between them. CDR3 nucleotides: TGTGCCTGGAATACCGACAGAAACTACGAGCAGTACTTC. The encoded protein is CAWNTDRNYEQYF.

The chain employs TRBV20-1 and TRBJ1-4, with 7 bases that match TRBD1. This CDR3 comprises 17 residues. The V and J ends lost 3 bases and 0 bases, in that order; junction bases with no gene match: 10. In germline, CDR1 is DFQATT, CDR2 SNEGSKA (reference sequence). The CDR3 sequence is CSASHRDSLATNEKLFF. The DNA of the CDR3 is TGCAGTGCTAGTCATCGGGACAGCCTTGCAACTAATGAAAAACTGTTTTTT.

This clone came up once. The V call is TRBV5-5, the J call TRBJ1-3; 7 nucleotides agree with TRBD1. The CDR3 runs to 14 residues. The V and J ends lost 3 bases and 4 bases, in that order; junction bases with no gene match: 4. The germline CDR1 and CDR2 sequences are SGHKS and YYEKEE (reference sequence). DNA for the CDR3: TGTGCCAGCAGCTCCGGGACAGAGGGAAACACCATATATTTT. This sequence encodes CASSSGTEGNTIYF. Full variable domain (outside the CDR3, taken from reference TRBV5-5 and TRBJ1-3): DAGVTQSPTHLIKTRGQQVTLRCSPISGHKSVSWYQQVLGQGPQFIFQYYEKEERGRGNFPDRFSARQFPNYSSELNVNALLLGDSALYLCASSSGTEGNTIYFGEGSWLTVV.

The chain uses TRBV6-2 or TRBV6-3 and TRBJ2-1, with 7 bases lining up with TRBD2. Germline values: CDR1 MNHEY, CDR2 SVGEGT. This CDR3 spans 15 amino acids. With V trimmed by 1 base and J by 8 bases, 8 bases remained unmatched. The CDR3 region is CASSYWGNRGDEQFF. The CDR3 DNA reads as TGTGCCAGCAGTTACTGGGGGAACCGGGGGGATGAGCAGTTCTTC.

J is TRBJ2-4 and V is TRBV5-8; D may be TRBD1 (6 bases). Germline V gives CDR1 SGHTS, CDR2 YDEGEE. The CDR3 runs to 14 residues. Trimming left V 2 bases short and J 1 base short, with 7 bases between. The CDR3 loop reads CASSLQGAKNIQYF. In nucleotides, the CDR3 is TGTGCCAGCAGCTTACAGGGTGCCAAAAACATTCAGTACTTC.

The chain carries TRBV18 and TRBJ2-1; 11 bases are shared with TRBD1. Germline trimming cut 3 bases from V and 7 bases from J; bases unmatched to any gene: 5. Germline CDR1 is KGHSH and CDR2 is LQKENI. The CDR3 totals 15 residues. This CDR3 reads CASSPTGTGGNEQFF. CDR3 DNA: TGTGCCAGCTCACCCACCGGGACAGGGGGAAATGAGCAGTTCTTC. Complete variable domain (other parts from reference TRBV18 and TRBJ2-1): NAGVMQNPRHLVRRRGQEARLRCSPMKGHSHVYWYRQLPEEGLKFMVYLQKENIIDESGMPKERFSAEFPKEGPSILRIQQVVRGDSAAYFCASSPTGTGGNEQFFGPGTRLTVL.

This clone has a handful of counts. The rearrangement links TRBV7-2 to TRBJ2-3; D is perhaps TRBD1 (5 bases). V lost 4 bases and J lost 7, with 15 bases in between. The CDR3 consists of 14 residues. Germline CDR1 reads SGHTA; CDR2 reads FQGNSA. The CDR3 nucleotides read TGTGCCAGCAGCTGGGGCGGTGGCCTTAATACGCAGTATTTT. This translates into CASSWGGGLNTQYF.

The genes are TRBV27 and TRBJ1-5; weak D call: TRBD1 (5 bases). Germline CDR1 MNHEY, CDR2 SMNVEV (reference sequence). The length of the CDR3 is 12 residues. The V and J ends lost 5 bases and 9 bases respectively, with 11 bases between them. CDR3 region: CASSGGVGPQHF. DNA for the CDR3: TGTGCCAGCAGTGGGGGGGTGGGGCCCCAGCATTTT.

The chain is built from TRBV9 and TRBJ2-3; D may be TRBD1 (6 bases). CDR1 SGDLS and CDR2 YYNGEE come from the germline V gene. V was clipped by 0 bases and J by 0 bases, with 11 bases between them. CDR3 size: 16 residues. The CDR3 sequence: CASSVGQASSTDTQYF. The DNA of the CDR3 is TGTGCCAGCAGCGTAGGACAGGCATCAAGCACAGATACGCAGTATTTT.

This rearrangement joins TRBV19 to TRBJ2-1; TRBD2 is a possible D gene (6 bases). With 6 bases removed from V and 6 bases from J, the gap between germline ends came to 18 bases. This CDR3 region has 15 residues. Germline assignment: CDR1 LNHDA and CDR2 SQIVND (reference sequence). CDR3 residues: CASRRGVGTSNEQFF. CDR3 DNA: TGTGCCAGTAGAAGAGGAGTGGGGACTTCCAATGAGCAGTTCTTC.

V is TRBV5-1 and J is TRBJ1-2; TRBD1 aligns across 8 bases. This CDR3 is 15 amino acids long. In germline, CDR1 is SGHRS, CDR2 YFSETQ. J gave up 6 bases and V 4 bases, and 11 bases lay outside the gene matches. CDR3 nucleotides: TGCGCCAGCAGCCCTAAGACAGGGGCACTCAATGGCTACACCTTC. This encodes CASSPKTGALNGYTF.

This sequence joins TRBV2 and TRBJ2-1; D remains ambiguous. The CDR3 sequence is 14 residues long. V lost 4 bases to trimming and J lost 2 bases, with 9 bases between them. Germline assignment: CDR1 SNHLY and CDR2 FYNNEI. The CDR3 nucleotides are TGTGCCAGCAGTGTATCAGGTACCTACAATGAGCAGTTCTTC. Its protein is CASSVSGTYNEQFF.

The chain is built from TRBV2 and TRBJ2-1; TRBD2 is a possible D gene (7 bases). The CDR3 length is 16 residues. Germline V gene lookup returns CDR1 SNHLY and CDR2 FYNNEI. V was shortened by 1 base and J by 7 bases, with 17 bases between the two germline ends. The CDR3: CASSEVGGGLLNEQFF. DNA for the CDR3: TGTGCCAGCAGTGAAGTAGGGGGGGGCCTCCTGAATGAGCAGTTCTTC.

This clone occurred a few times. The chain joins TRBV2 to TRBJ1-3; D gene uncertain. This CDR3 has 13 residues. Germline CDR1 reads SNHLY; CDR2 reads FYNNEI. V was shortened by 2 bases and J by 0 bases, with 2 bases between the two germline ends. The CDR3 protein is CASSEHSGNTIYF. The CDR3 DNA reads TGTGCCAGCAGTGAACACTCTGGAAACACCATATATTTT. Combining the CDR3 with reference TRBV2 and TRBJ1-3 gives the whole variable domain EPEVTQTPSHQVTQMGQEVILRCVPISNHLYFYWYRQILGQKVEFLVSFYNNEISEKSEIFDDQFSVERPDGSNFTLKIRSTKLEDSAMYFCASSEHSGNTIYFGEGSWLTVV.

The chain carries TRBV4-3 and TRBJ2-1; 12 bases fit TRBD2. This CDR3 comprises 18 residues. Trimming took 1 base from V and 5 from J; bases not matched to a gene: 9. The germline V gene encodes CDR1 LGHNA and CDR2 YSLEER. The CDR3 coding sequence is TGCGCCAGCAGCCAAGCTAGACTAGCGGGGGTATCGGACAATGAGCAGTTCTTC. Translation: CASSQARLAGVSDNEQFF.

The V and J genes are TRBV3-1 (or the pseudogene TRBV3-2) and TRBJ2-5, with TRBD1 matching over 9 bases. The CDR3 totals 15 residues. Germline CDR1 is LGHDT and CDR2 is YNNKEL (reference sequence). The J segment lost 2 bases and the V segment lost 4 bases, leaving 5 bases of the junction unmatched. The CDR3 sequence: CASSPWTGEQETQYF. CDR3 bases: TGTGCCAGCAGCCCGTGGACAGGGGAACAAGAGACCCAGTACTTC.

This sequence joins TRBV6-5 and TRBJ2-5; TRBD2 might be the D (5 bases). V gave up 6 bases and J gave up 2 bases, with 13 bases separating them. Germline CDR1 MNHEY, CDR2 SVGAGI. This CDR3 is built from 14 residues. CDR3 coding DNA: TGTGCCAGCAGCCTCTCCCCGGGGCAAGAGACCCAGTACTTC. It specifies CASSLSPGQETQYF.

This chain connects TRBV9 to TRBJ2-1; no clear D gene. The CDR3 contains 18 residues. The germline CDR1 and CDR2 sequences are SGDLS and YYNGEE. Trimming took 4 bases from V and 4 from J, leaving 24 bases between them. The CDR3 here is CASSTSPLGSITYNEQFF. The CDR3, as DNA: TGTGCCAGCAGCACCTCCCCCTTGGGCTCAATAACATACAATGAGCAGTTCTTC.

The chain couples TRBV11-2 to TRBJ2-7, with D possibly matching TRBD1 (6 bases). CDR3 length: 13 residues. The germline CDR1 and CDR2 sequences are SGHAT and FQNNGV. Trimming took off 7 bases at V and 3 bases at J, with 13 bases between the two ends. CDR3 bases: TGTGCCAGCACCCGAAAACAGGGCTACGAGCAGTACTTC. Amino acid sequence: CASTRKQGYEQYF. Complete variable domain (other parts from reference TRBV11-2 and TRBJ2-7): EAGVAQSPRYKIIEKRQSVAFWCNPISGHATLYWYQQILGQGPKLLIQFQNNGVVDDSQLPKDRFSAERLKGVDSTLKIQPAKLEDSAVYLCASTRKQGYEQYFGPGTRLTVT.

This chain links TRBV2 with TRBJ1-1; TRBD1 matches at 9 bases. CDR3 length: 16 residues. Germline V lookup: CDR1 SNHLY, CDR2 FYNNEI. With V trimmed by 5 bases and J by 0 bases, 7 bases remained unmatched. Written as DNA, the CDR3 is TGTGCCAGCAGTTACAGGGGGCGCGGGGTGAACACTGAAGCTTTCTTT. Its protein is CASSYRGRGVNTEAFF. The full variable domain, its missing parts supplied by reference TRBV2 and TRBJ1-1, is EPEVTQTPSHQVTQMGQEVILRCVPISNHLYFYWYRQILGQKVEFLVSFYNNEISEKSEIFDDQFSVERPDGSNFTLKIRSTKLEDSAMYFCASSYRGRGVNTEAFFGQGTRLTVV.

This clone is a singleton in its sample. The DNA is omitted, as the CDR3 cannot be located on it reliably, and the CDR3 follows TCRdb's listing. This sequence joins TRBV21-1 and TRBJ1-1; TRBD1 is the table's D call and was not checked against the DNA. TRBV21-1 corresponds to a pseudogene. The CDR3 is 19 amino acids in total, end residues counted. CDR3 sequence reads: CASSKVREFGPGADTEAFF.